These 6 T cell receptor beta chains share one sample of origin, sequenced in a study of cytomegalovirus exposure and HLA in healthy donors (dated by TCRdb to 2016 to 2017). Libraries came from the immunoSEQ multiplex PCR assay. The multiplex PCR relied on a mix of 60 forward primers for TCR Vbeta segments and 13 reverse primers for TCR Jbeta segments. TCRdb obtained this table from immuneACCESS and retained in-frame rearrangements with V and J assigned. These tables miss some clones; where compared with another copy, unresolved V genes account for less than half of the shortfall, and the remainder is unexplained. The sample table contains about 180,000 clones; only one count was recorded for roughly 84% of them. Jointly, the top ten make up 0.95% to 1.5% of the sample. Sequenced input: PBMCs. The receptors were gathered from a girl under 10 years old in good health and CMV-seropositive.

This clone has just one count. The chain couples TRBV2 to TRBJ2-1, with D perhaps matching TRBD2 (6 bases). Germline CDR1 SNHLY, CDR2 FYNNEI. Trimming took 9 bases from V and 6 from J, leaving 18 bases between them. This CDR3 spans 14 amino acids. The CDR3 nucleotides are TGTGCCAGAACGGCGGAGGGCCCCCTCAATGAGCAGTTCTTC. Its translation is CARTAEGPLNEQFF.

The CDR3 here is CASSIRQGPYNEQFF. The CDR3 DNA reads as TGTGCCAGTAGTATTCGACAGGGACCCTACAATGAGCAGTTCTTC. V is TRBV19 and J is TRBJ2-1, with TRBD1 identical over 7 bases. CDR3 length equals 15 residues. Trimming at V came to 3 bases and at J to 2 bases, leaving 4 bases not matched to a gene. Germline lookup yields CDR1 LNHDA and CDR2 SQIVND (reference sequence).

The chain carries TRBV9 and TRBJ1-4, with D perhaps matching TRBD1 (5 bases). The germline V gene encodes CDR1 SGDLS and CDR2 YYNGEE. The CDR3 consists of 14 residues. V was cut by 3 bases and J by 6 bases, with 12 bases left in between. The CDR3, as DNA: TGTGCCAGCAGCGATGGGGGGGAAGATGAAAAACTGTTTTTT. This encodes CASSDGGEDEKLFF.

The chain combines TRBV7-3 with TRBJ2-1; TRBD2 might be the D (6 bases). The V gene's germline CDR1 is SGHTA and CDR2 FQGTGA. The CDR3 is 15 amino acids. V dropped 6 bases and J dropped 4 bases, with 16 bases sitting between them. CDR3 sequence: CASSLAPSGYNEQFF. The DNA of the CDR3 is TGTGCCAGCAGTCTAGCGCCGTCGGGTTACAATGAGCAGTTCTTC.

The rearrangement joins TRBV7-9 to TRBJ2-2; the D gene is possibly TRBD1 (6 bases). Per germline, CDR1 SEHNR and CDR2 FQNEAQ (reference sequence). With 10 bases removed from V and 2 bases from J, the gap between germline ends came to 14 bases. CDR3 length equals 14 residues. CDR3 nucleotide sequence: TGTGCCATATCAAACAGGGCCAACACCGGGGAGCTGTTTTTT. This sequence encodes CAISNRANTGELFF.

The chain combines TRBV29-1 with TRBJ1-2; D ambiguous. The V end was cut by 4 bases, the J end by 3 bases, with 9 bases between. The CDR3 has 12 residues. Germline V CDR1 and CDR2: SQVTM, ANQGSEA. The CDR3 coding sequence is TGCAGCGTTGGGGCAGATGACTATGGCTACACCTTC. It is translated as CSVGADDYGYTF.